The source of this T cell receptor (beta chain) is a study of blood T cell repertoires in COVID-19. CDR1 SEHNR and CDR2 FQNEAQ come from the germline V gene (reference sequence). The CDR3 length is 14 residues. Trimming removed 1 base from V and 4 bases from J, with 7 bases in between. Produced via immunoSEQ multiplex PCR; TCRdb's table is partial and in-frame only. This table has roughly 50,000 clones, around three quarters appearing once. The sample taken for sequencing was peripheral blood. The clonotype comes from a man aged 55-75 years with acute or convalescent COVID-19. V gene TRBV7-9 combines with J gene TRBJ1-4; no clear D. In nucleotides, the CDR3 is TGTGCCAGCAGCTTAGTTCAGGTTAATGAAAAACTGTTTTTT. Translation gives CASSLVQVNEKLFF.